Below, 29 T cell receptor beta chains from the same sample are listed, as sequenced in a study of regulatory T cells in long-lasting Graves disease. Documented time point: persistent/refractory GD, antithyroid drugs over 5 years with positive TRAb. After RNA was extracted from PBMCs, the TCR library was made from it. Libraries of TCR beta came from iRepertoire HTBI primers plus Arm-PCR of CDR3 regions. From the multiplex PCR reads, TCRdb called clonotypes with MiXCR, one entry per CDR3 protein. The data contain about 470,000 distinct CDR3 sequences, less than 25% of them singletons. Material: peripheral blood mononuclear cells (PBMCs), obtained when the disease was refractory, from a patient treated with antithyroid drugs. These receptors all stem from a female donor with Graves disease.

This clonotype has just a few counts. The genes are TRBV10-3 and TRBJ2-7; TRBD1 agrees at 8 bases. From germline, CDR1 is ENHRY and CDR2 SYGVKD. The trim removed 6 bases at V and 3 bases at J, leaving 7 bases unmatched. The CDR3 consists of 14 residues. CDR3 DNA sequence: TGTGCCATCAGGCCAGGGGGCGGGAACTACGAGCAGTACTTC. This codes for CAIRPGGGNYEQYF.

This clonotype was picked up many times. The chain is built from TRBV6-5 and TRBJ1-2; 8 nucleotides agree with TRBD1. The CDR3 has 16 amino acids. The ends lost 0 bases at V and 5 bases at J; junction bases unmatched: 8. Per the germline V gene, CDR1 is MNHEY and CDR2 is SVGAGI. In DNA form, the CDR3 reads TGTGCCAGCAGTTACTCGAGGCTCAGGGGGCAATATGGCTACACCTTC. It specifies CASSYSRLRGQYGYTF.

In this sample, this clonotype turned up many times. This chain links TRBV3-1 with TRBJ2-7, with D unclear. This CDR3 comprises 14 residues. The V end was cut by 4 bases, the J end by 2 bases, with 12 bases between. Germline lookup yields CDR1 LGHDT and CDR2 YNNKEL (reference sequence). The CDR3 loop is CASSPFGGTYEQYF. The DNA for the CDR3 is TGTGCCAGCAGCCCCTTCGGCGGCACCTACGAGCAGTACTTC.

The sample holds a few counts of this clonotype. This rearrangement joins TRBV18 to TRBJ1-5; D unresolved. Trimming took 3 bases from V and 5 from J, leaving 11 bases between them. The CDR3 spans 14 residues. Germline V gives CDR1 KGHSH, CDR2 LQKENI. CDR3 nucleotide sequence: TGTGCCAGCTCACCGGACCTCCAATATCAGCCCCAGCATTTT. This translates into CASSPDLQYQPQHF. The full variable domain, its missing parts supplied by reference TRBV18 and TRBJ1-5, is NAGVMQNPRHLVRRRGQEARLRCSPMKGHSHVYWYRQLPEEGLKFMVYLQKENIIDESGMPKERFSAEFPKEGPSILRIQQVVRGDSAAYFCASSPDLQYQPQHFGDGTRLSIL.

V is TRBV5-1 and J is TRBJ1-5; possibly TRBD1 for D (6 bases). V was clipped by 7 bases and J by 7 bases, with 21 bases between them. The CDR3 is 15 residues long. Germline V CDR1 and CDR2: SGHRS, YFSETQ. The DNA of the CDR3 is TGCGCCAGCGCCGAGGCGCCAGGGGCACGACAGCCCCAGCATTTT. Translating it yields CASAEAPGARQPQHF.

This chain joins TRBV10-2 and TRBJ1-5; unclear D gene. This CDR3 is built from 16 residues. Germline V gene lookup returns CDR1 WSHSY and CDR2 SAAADI. V was pared by 0 bases and J by 2 bases, with 11 bases between. CDR3 in DNA: TGCGCCAGCAGTGAGTCCCCACCGGATCGCAATCAGCCCCAGCATTTT. Encoded protein: CASSESPPDRNQPQHF.

Regarding this clonotype: This may arise from a read error, as a much more abundant clone is one base away. The chain combines TRBV9 with TRBJ2-7, with 7 nucleotides matching TRBD2. The V gene's germline CDR1 is SGDLS and CDR2 YYNGEE. V lost 5 bases to trimming and J lost 6 bases; unmatched junction nucleotides: 8. CDR3 size: 13 residues. The CDR3 sequence is CASSTWGGGEQYF. The CDR3 DNA reads as TGTGCCAGCAGTACCTGGGGGGGGGGCGAGCAGTACTTC. Together with reference TRBV9 and TRBJ2-7, the CDR3 gives the full variable domain: DSGVTQTPKHLITATGQRVTLRCSPRSGDLSVYWYQQSLDQGLQFLIQYYNGEERAKGNILERFSAQQFPDLHSELNLSSLELGDSALYFCASSTWGGGEQYFGPGTRLTVT.

This clonotype has just a few counts. CDR3 residues: CASSYPSDIQPQHF. DNA of the CDR3: TGTGCCAGCAGTTACCCCTCGGACATTCAGCCCCAGCATTTT. The V call is TRBV6-5, the J call TRBJ1-5, with a weak D call TRBD1 (5 bases). The CDR3 sequence is 14 residues long. V lost 2 bases and J 6 bases, leaving 11 bases between the germline ends. Per germline, CDR1 MNHEY and CDR2 SVGAGI.

V is TRBV27 and J is TRBJ2-7; D remains unclear. The V end was cut by 8 bases, the J end by 4 bases, with 18 bases between. Germline V lookup: CDR1 MNHEY, CDR2 SMNVEV (reference sequence). The CDR3 loop spans 14 amino acids. The CDR3 protein is CASSPSYKLYEQYF. CDR3 in DNA: TGTGCCAGCTCACCAAGTTATAAGTTGTACGAGCAGTACTTC.

This clonotype occurred many times. The chain has TRBV7-2 and TRBJ1-2; TRBD1 might be the D (5 bases). The CDR3 length is 16 residues. In germline, CDR1 is SGHTA, CDR2 FQGNSA. Between the trimmed V and J ends, which lost 0 bases and 4 bases, there was a span of 15 bases. The CDR3 here is CASSLALGGFIYGYTF. The DNA for the CDR3 is TGTGCCAGCAGCTTAGCCCTTGGGGGTTTCATCTATGGCTACACCTTC. Full variable domain (outside the CDR3, taken from reference TRBV7-2 and TRBJ1-2): GAGVSQSPSNKVTEKGKDVELRCDPISGHTALYWYRQSLGQGLEFLIYFQGNSAPDKSGLPSDRFSAERTGGSVSTLTIQRTQQEDSAVYLCASSLALGGFIYGYTFGSGTRLTVV.

This chain links TRBV4-1 with TRBJ2-7; TRBD2 matches at 7 bases. V was pared by 6 bases and J by 0 bases, with 8 bases of the junction left unmatched. This CDR3 contains 15 residues. The germline CDR1 and CDR2 sequences are MGHRA and YSYEKL. The CDR3 loop reads CASSLGLSSSYEQYF. As DNA, the CDR3 is TGCGCCAGCAGTTTGGGACTATCAAGCTCCTACGAGCAGTACTTC.

This clonotype has ten or more counts. The chain's CDR3 is CASSPRPGQGRETQYF. As DNA, the CDR3 is TGTGCCAGCAGTCCTCGACCGGGACAGGGGAGGGAGACCCAGTACTTC. This sequence joins TRBV28 and TRBJ2-5, with 10 bases aligning to TRBD1. Germline V lookup: CDR1 MDHEN, CDR2 SYDVKM. The CDR3 contains 16 residues. V was clipped by 5 bases and J by 5 bases; unmatched bases: 11.

This clonotype was detected ten times or more. V usage is TRBV6-5 and J usage is TRBJ2-5; 9 bases align to TRBD1. From germline, CDR1 is MNHEY and CDR2 SVGAGI. This CDR3 has 15 residues. With V trimmed by 4 bases and J by 5 bases, 8 bases remained unmatched. The CDR3 spells CASSSQTGGGETQYF. CDR3 DNA sequence: TGTGCCAGCAGTTCCCAAACAGGGGGCGGCGAGACCCAGTACTTC.

This clonotype occurred many times. This sequence joins TRBV6-5 and TRBJ1-5; no definite D call. Deletions cut 0 bases from V and 7 bases from J, with 10 bases between. The CDR3 has 14 amino acids. Germline CDR1 and CDR2: MNHEY and SVGAGI. The DNA of the CDR3 is TGTGCCAGCAGTTACTCGACATCTCGGCAGCCCCAGCATTTT. Amino acid sequence: CASSYSTSRQPQHF.

This clonotype was observed many times. The chain couples TRBV2 to TRBJ2-5, with 9 bases identical to TRBD2. V was pared by 7 bases and J by 5 bases, with 8 bases of the junction left unmatched. The germline V gene encodes CDR1 SNHLY and CDR2 FYNNEI. There are 14 residues in the CDR3. The DNA for the CDR3 is TGTGCCAGCACCTTGACTAGCGGCGCGGAGACCCAGTACTTC. Its protein product is CASTLTSGAETQYF.

This clonotype was counted only a few times. The rearrangement uses TRBV7-9 and TRBJ2-7; tentatively, D is TRBD1 or TRBD2 (5 bases each). The length of the CDR3 is 14 residues. Germline V gives CDR1 SEHNR, CDR2 FQNEAQ (reference sequence). V lost 3 bases and J 3 bases, leaving 12 bases between the germline ends. The CDR3 DNA reads as TGTGCCAGCAGCTTTGAGGGGCTGAACTACGAGCAGTACTTC. Its protein product is CASSFEGLNYEQYF.

This clonotype was seen only a few times. CDR3 bases: TGTGCCAGCAGCCAAGCTGCGGATTCCTACGAGCAGTACTTC. This encodes CASSQAADSYEQYF. The chain links TRBV3-1 to TRBJ2-7; D not resolved. Germline-derived CDR1 and CDR2 are LGHDT and YNNKEL (reference sequence). CDR3 length: 14 residues. Trimming pared 1 base from V and 1 base from J, leaving 8 bases between.

This clonotype was seen at least ten times. The chain employs TRBV28 and TRBJ2-7; no clear D. The V end was cut by 5 bases, the J end by 3 bases, with 14 bases between. CDR3 size: 14 residues. Germline loops: CDR1 MDHEN, CDR2 SYDVKM. CDR3: CASSPIGNSYEQYF. CDR3 nucleotide sequence: TGTGCCAGCAGTCCAATAGGAAATAGCTACGAGCAGTACTTC.

V usage is TRBV5-4 and J usage is TRBJ2-5; 11 nucleotides line up with TRBD2. CDR1 SGHNT and CDR2 YYREEE come from the germline V gene (reference sequence). This CDR3 region has 15 residues. Trimming took 4 bases from V and 4 from J; bases not matched to a gene: 6. In DNA, the CDR3 is TGTGCCAGCAGCCCGCTAGCGGGAGGAGTAGAGACCCAGTACTTC. Its translation is CASSPLAGGVETQYF.

V gene TRBV30 combines with J gene TRBJ1-6; TRBD1 matches at 10 bases. V trimming: 7 bases; J trimming: 5 bases; junction bases outside the gene matches: 2. Germline loops: CDR1 GTSNPN, CDR2 SVGIG (reference sequence). The CDR3 has 13 amino acids. For the CDR3, the DNA is TGTGCCTCGGGACAGGGGAATAATTCACCCCTCCACTTT. Residues: CASGQGNNSPLHF.

This clonotype was picked up many times. CDR3 residues: CASSNNPGPYEQYF. DNA for the CDR3: TGTGCCAGCAGCAACAATCCAGGGCCCTACGAGCAGTACTTC. The chain carries TRBV28 and TRBJ2-7, with a weak D call TRBD1 (5 bases). The CDR3 has 14 residues. The germline gives CDR1 MDHEN, CDR2 SYDVKM. Trimming removed 6 bases at V and 2 bases at J, with 14 bases between.

Many counts were recorded for this clonotype. J is TRBJ2-7 and V is TRBV20-1, with 7 bases identical to TRBD2. Unmatched junction bases numbered 5, after V lost 0 bases and J lost 3 bases. CDR1 is DFQATT, CDR2 SNEGSKA, per germline (reference sequence). This CDR3 region has 14 residues. This CDR3 is CSAREGDYHYEQYF. For the CDR3, the DNA is TGCAGTGCTAGAGAAGGGGACTATCACTACGAGCAGTACTTC.

The chain joins TRBV6-1 to TRBJ1-2, with D unclear. Germline loops: CDR1 MNHNS, CDR2 SASEGT. CDR3 length: 16 residues. The V end was cut by 0 bases, the J end by 2 bases, with 13 bases between. CDR3: CASSEAVGRPNYGYTF. CDR3 in DNA: TGTGCCAGCAGTGAAGCGGTAGGGCGGCCAAACTATGGCTACACCTTC.

Concerning this clonotype itself: It is likely a read error: a sequence one base away is far more abundant. The V and J genes are TRBV6-2 or TRBV6-3 and TRBJ1-1; TRBD1 is a possible D gene (5 bases). V lost 5 bases to trimming and J lost 1 base, with 14 bases between them. Germline CDR1 reads MNHEY; CDR2 reads SVGEGT. The CDR3 consists of 15 residues. In DNA, the CDR3 is TGTGCCAGCAGTCCGTCTTGGACACCGAACACTGAAGCTTTCTTT. Its translation is CASSPSWTPNTEAFF.

In this sample, this clonotype turned up many times. V usage is TRBV29-1 and J usage is TRBJ1-4; perhaps TRBD1 as D (5 bases). The CDR3 runs to 12 residues. The V gene lost 7 bases and the J gene lost 8 bases, with 14 bases spanning the gap. The germline V gene has CDR1 SQVTM and CDR2 ANQGSEA. The CDR3 coding sequence is TGCAGCGCCCGGGACGGGGGGGAAAAACTGTTTTTT. It translates to CSARDGGEKLFF. Full variable domain (remainder filled in from reference TRBV29-1 and TRBJ1-4): SAVISQKPSRDICQRGTSLTIQCQVDSQVTMMFWYRQQPGQSLTLIATANQGSEATYESGFVIDKFPISRPNLTFSTLTVSNMSPEDSSIYLCSARDGGEKLFFGSGTQLSVL.

This clonotype was found many times. The rearrangement uses TRBV5-4 and TRBJ2-2; no clear D gene. Germline V lookup: CDR1 SGHNT, CDR2 YYREEE (reference sequence). The CDR3 has 14 amino acids. Trimming took 0 bases from V and 8 from J, leaving 11 bases between them. CDR3 residues: CASSLGNSAGELFF. The CDR3 region has the DNA TGTGCCAGCAGCTTGGGTAATAGTGCGGGGGAGCTGTTTTTT.

This clonotype has a count of ten or more. This rearrangement joins TRBV2 to TRBJ1-2, with a weak D call TRBD1 (6 bases). Trimming stripped 6 bases from V and 1 base from J, with 18 bases between. The CDR3 has 16 residues. Germline V gene lookup returns CDR1 SNHLY and CDR2 FYNNEI. The CDR3 bases are TGTGCCAGCAGCGGTCCAGGACAGATTCTTAACTATGGCTACACCTTC. Its translation: CASSGPGQILNYGYTF.

In the case of this clonotype: As the CDR3 is not closed by the conserved phenylalanine or tryptophan, this likely results from a read error. CDR3 sequence reads: CASSSPSGAETQYL. CDR3 nucleotide sequence: TGTGCCAGCAGTTCTCCTTCAGGGGCTGAGACCCAGTACCTC. The rearrangement uses TRBV27 and TRBJ2-5, with D perhaps matching TRBD1 (6 bases). Trimming took 4 bases from V and 5 from J, leaving 14 bases between them. Looked up from germline, CDR1 is MNHEY and CDR2 is SMNVEV (reference sequence). The CDR3 loop spans 14 amino acids.

This sequence joins TRBV4-1 and TRBJ1-2; no reliable D call. Germline CDR1 MGHRA, CDR2 YSYEKL. Trimming cost V 4 bases and J 6 bases, with 15 bases left between them. CDR3 length: 14 residues. CDR3 sequence (DNA): TGCGCCAGCAGCCGTACGACGGACCCAAATGGCTACACCTTC. Its protein product is CASSRTTDPNGYTF.